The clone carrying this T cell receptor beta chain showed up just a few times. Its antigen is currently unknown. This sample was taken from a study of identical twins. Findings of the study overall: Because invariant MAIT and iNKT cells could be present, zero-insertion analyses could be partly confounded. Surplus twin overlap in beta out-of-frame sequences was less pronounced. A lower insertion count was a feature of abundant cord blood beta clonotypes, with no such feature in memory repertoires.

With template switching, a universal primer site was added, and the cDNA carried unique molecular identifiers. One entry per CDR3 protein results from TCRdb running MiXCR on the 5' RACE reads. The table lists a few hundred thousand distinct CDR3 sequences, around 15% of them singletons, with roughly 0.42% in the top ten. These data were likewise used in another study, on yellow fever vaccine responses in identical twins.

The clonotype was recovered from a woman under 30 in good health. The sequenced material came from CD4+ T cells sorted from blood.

This CDR3 is CASSFDGQGWTGELFF. CDR3 DNA sequence: TGCGCCAGCAGCTTCGACGGACAGGGGTGGACCGGGGAGCTGTTTTTT. This chain links TRBV5-1 with TRBJ2-2, with 9 positions matching TRBD1. V shed 2 bases, J shed 5 bases, and the junction held 7 bases outside the gene matches. CDR1 is SGHRS, CDR2 YFSETQ, per germline. There are 16 residues in the CDR3.